This T cell receptor (beta chain) was recorded in a study of blood T cells in healthy people across ages. Germline V gene lookup returns CDR1 SQVTM and CDR2 ANQGSEA. This CDR3 comprises 14 residues. J was trimmed by 7 bases and V by 7 bases; bases with no gene match: 14. Ten or more counts support this clonotype. Through a sample-barcoded 5' primer and a J-beta primer mix, a second PCR was run for roughly 6 to 12 cycles. MiXCR, applied by TCRdb to the 5' RACE reads, yields one record per CDR3 protein. The sample consists of roughly 790,000 distinct CDR3 sequences, about 42% of them appearing once. The sample taken for sequencing was blood. V gene TRBV29-1 combines with J gene TRBJ2-3; 7 bases are shared with TRBD2. The receptor comes from a woman in her sixties in good health. Written as DNA, the CDR3 is TGCAGCGCTGACCGGCGGGGGAGTTTGAATACGCAGTATTTT. This encodes CSADRRGSLNTQYF.